What follows are 10 T cell receptor beta chains derived from one specimen sequenced in a study of blood T cell repertoires in COVID-19 (dated by TCRdb to the early 2020s). The protocol used for the library was the immunoSEQ multiplex PCR assay. TCRdb retrieved this table from immuneACCESS and kept in-frame rearrangements only. Not all clones are present; in checked studies, unresolved V genes account for under half, and no reason is known for the remainder. For this sample there are about 59,000 clones; 70% to 85% appear just once. The biggest ten clones account for roughly an eighth of the sample. The sequenced material came from peripheral blood. The receptors were gathered from a man older than 75 with acute or convalescent COVID-19.

This chain joins TRBV5-4 and TRBJ1-1, with unresolved D. The CDR3 consists of 14 residues. Germline V gives CDR1 SGHNT, CDR2 YYREEE (reference sequence). The germline V and J ends were trimmed by 3 bases and 0 bases, with 9 bases remaining between them. CDR3 sequence: CASSSTTLNTEAFF. The DNA of the CDR3 is TGTGCCAGCAGCTCCACCACTTTGAACACTGAAGCTTTCTTT.

The chain is built from TRBV27 and TRBJ1-1, with D possibly matching TRBD1 (6 bases). The CDR3 extends over 17 amino acids. V was clipped by 5 bases and J by 3 bases, with 22 bases between them. In germline, CDR1 is MNHEY, CDR2 SMNVEV (reference sequence). The chain's CDR3 is CASSLILPDRLDTEAFF. CDR3 sequence (DNA): TGTGCCAGCAGTCTAATATTACCCGACAGGTTGGACACTGAAGCTTTCTTT.

This chain uses TRBV5-4 with TRBJ2-1; 8 nucleotides line up with TRBD2. V trimming: 6 bases; J trimming: 3 bases; junction bases outside the gene matches: 14. The CDR3 contains 17 residues. Germline V lookup: CDR1 SGHNT, CDR2 YYREEE (reference sequence). In DNA, the CDR3 is TGTGCCAGCAAGGCGGGGGGCAGGTCCGAGGGCTACAATGAGCAGTTCTTC. It translates to CASKAGGRSEGYNEQFF.

J is TRBJ1-5 and V is TRBV12-5; D not resolved. Germline V gene sequence: CDR1 LGHNT, CDR2 FRNRAP. The CDR3 consists of 14 residues. V lost 5 bases and J 0 bases, leaving 8 bases between the germline ends. CDR3 residues: CASGPGDSNQPQHF. CDR3 coding DNA: TGTGCTAGTGGTCCCGGGGATAGCAATCAGCCCCAGCATTTT.

V and J are TRBV29-1 and TRBJ1-2; TRBD1 matches 8 bases. This CDR3 is built from 11 residues. Germline trimming cut 7 bases from V and 8 bases from J; bases unmatched to any gene: 6. In germline, CDR1 is SQVTM, CDR2 ANQGSEA. DNA of the CDR3: TGCAGCGCAGCAGGGGGCTGGGGCTACACCTTC. Its translation: CSAAGGWGYTF.

This chain connects TRBV4-1 to TRBJ1-3, with 9 nucleotides matching TRBD1. In germline, CDR1 is MGHRA, CDR2 YSYEKL. The CDR3 sequence is 15 residues long. Trimming removed 4 bases from V and 5 bases from J; junction bases left unmatched: 6. The CDR3 region has the DNA TGCGCCAGCAGCCCTTTGGGACAGGGACGAAACACCATATATTTT. Its translation: CASSPLGQGRNTIYF.

The V and J genes are TRBV19 and TRBJ1-6, with D perhaps matching TRBD1 (5 bases). The CDR3 has 14 amino acids. Germline V gives CDR1 LNHDA, CDR2 SQIVND (reference sequence). V was cut by 0 bases and J by 7 bases, with 7 bases left in between. CDR3 region: CASSIDQGNSPLHF. The CDR3 DNA is TGTGCCAGTAGTATAGACCAGGGAAATTCACCCCTCCACTTT.

The chain carries TRBV5-1 and TRBJ2-3, with D tentatively TRBD1 (6 bases). Germline CDR1 and CDR2: SGHRS and YFSETQ. The CDR3 is 15 residues long. The ends were cut back, 0 bases at V and 3 bases at J, with 11 bases in the middle. The chain's CDR3 is CASSLGQGRTDTQYF. The CDR3, as DNA: TGCGCCAGCAGCTTGGGTCAGGGGCGGACAGATACGCAGTATTTT.

This chain links TRBV3-1 (or the pseudogene TRBV3-2) with TRBJ1-1; D gene uncertain. Germline V gene data show CDR1 as LGHDT and CDR2 as YNNKEL (reference sequence). Trimming removed 4 bases at V and 4 bases at J, with 19 bases between. The CDR3 runs 16 residues. CDR3 amino acids: CASSPRTGGRITEAFF. The DNA of the CDR3 is TGTGCCAGCAGCCCCCGGACGGGAGGCAGGATCACTGAAGCTTTCTTT.

The V call is TRBV5-1, the J call TRBJ2-3, with D possibly being TRBD2 (6 bases). This CDR3 is 14 amino acids long. Germline V gene sequence: CDR1 SGHRS, CDR2 YFSETQ. V lost 0 bases to trimming and J lost 6 bases, with 11 bases between them. The CDR3 is CASSLEEGRDTQYF. Here the CDR3 DNA reads TGCGCCAGCAGCTTGGAGGAGGGGCGGGATACGCAGTATTTT.